This is a list of T cell receptor beta chains from one sample in a study of T cells after yellow fever vaccination. TCRdb recomputed calls from the 5' RACE reads with MiXCR, one row per CDR3 protein. The table lists some 350,000 distinct CDR3 sequences, 8.7% of them singletons. The sequencing used PBMCs, collected on the day of the first yellow fever vaccination. The receptors here all came from a man aged 18 to 29 who received the YFV17D yellow fever vaccine. Each CDR3 is given with its conserved first and last residue. The order of the fields is CDR3 DNA, CDR3 protein, J gene, D gene, clone size, V gene. The D gene is left open where the match is weak. Rows give clone size only sometimes, using once, few, many, or a class for an expanded clone.

CDR3nt: TGCGCCAGCAGCCAAGAGTTGTTCTTGGGCTACACCTTC
CDR3aa: CASSQELFLGYTF
j_gene: TRBJ1-2
d_gene: .
abundance: few
v_gene: TRBV4-1

CDR3nt: TGTGCCAGCAGTGACTCCAGGCAGAATGACGAGCAGTACTTC
CDR3aa: CASSDSRQNDEQYF
j_gene: TRBJ2-7
d_gene: .
abundance: few
v_gene: TRBV2

CDR3nt: TGCGCCAGCAGCCAACTCCAGGGTGATGAGCAGTTCTTC
CDR3aa: CASSQLQGDEQFF
j_gene: TRBJ2-1
d_gene: .
abundance: .
v_gene: TRBV4-3

CDR3nt: TGCGCCAGCAGCCTAAGGGTGGACAGGGCCTACAATGAGCAGTTCTTC
CDR3aa: CASSLRVDRAYNEQFF
j_gene: TRBJ2-1
d_gene: TRBD1
abundance: .
v_gene: TRBV4-1

CDR3nt: TGTGCCAGCAGTTGGCCAATCGGGACTAGCGGGGGAGAAGAGACCCAGTACTTC
CDR3aa: CASSWPIGTSGGEETQYF
j_gene: TRBJ2-5
d_gene: TRBD2
abundance: many
v_gene: TRBV6-2/TRBV6-3

CDR3nt: TGCGCCAGCAGCCTCTACGGGTCGGACTATGGCTACACCTTC
CDR3aa: CASSLYGSDYGYTF
j_gene: TRBJ1-2
d_gene: .
abundance: .
v_gene: TRBV5-1

CDR3nt: TGTGCCAGCAGCTTATGGCTAAGTGTACAGAGCCAAGAGACCCAGTACTTC
CDR3aa: CASSLWLSVQSQETQYF
j_gene: TRBJ2-5
d_gene: .
abundance: many
v_gene: TRBV7-6

CDR3nt: TGCGCCAGCAGCGTGCAGACAGGGAGTCTCACTGAAGCTTTCTTT
CDR3aa: CASSVQTGSLTEAFF
j_gene: TRBJ1-1
d_gene: TRBD1
abundance: .
v_gene: TRBV5-1

CDR3nt: TGTGCCAGCAGTTATGCCGGGCTTGGCTCTGGAAACACCATATATTTT
CDR3aa: CASSYAGLGSGNTIYF
j_gene: TRBJ1-3
d_gene: .
abundance: .
v_gene: TRBV6-5

CDR3nt: TGTGCCAGCAGCTTCGGGATGGGCCGGAGCGGGGAGCTGTTTTTT
CDR3aa: CASSFGMGRSGELFF
j_gene: TRBJ2-2
d_gene: .
abundance: few
v_gene: TRBV11-2

CDR3nt: TGCAGTGCTCCTTATAACACCGGGGAGCTGTTTTTT
CDR3aa: CSAPYNTGELFF
j_gene: TRBJ2-2
d_gene: .
abundance: once
v_gene: TRBV20-1

CDR3nt: TGTGCCAGCAGCCCCCTACAGGGCTTGGAGACCCAGTACTTC
CDR3aa: CASSPLQGLETQYF
j_gene: TRBJ2-5
d_gene: .
abundance: .
v_gene: TRBV7-2

CDR3nt: TGCAGTGCTAGAGATCGAACTGAGCAGTTCTTC
CDR3aa: CSARDRTEQFF
j_gene: TRBJ2-1
d_gene: .
abundance: once
v_gene: TRBV20-1

CDR3nt: TGTGCCAGCAGCCGAGGACTAGCGGCCGGTGGTAGGGAGACCCAGTACTTC
CDR3aa: CASSRGLAAGGRETQYF
j_gene: TRBJ2-5
d_gene: TRBD2
abundance: few
v_gene: TRBV4-2

CDR3nt: TGTGCCAGCAGCCAACGGGGTTTATTAGCCAAAAACATTCAGTACTTC
CDR3aa: CASSQRGLLAKNIQYF
j_gene: TRBJ2-4
d_gene: .
abundance: many
v_gene: TRBV7-2

CDR3nt: TGTGCCAGCTCACCCCTCCATCCTGGGGAGACCCAGTACTTC
CDR3aa: CASSPLHPGETQYF
j_gene: TRBJ2-5
d_gene: .
abundance: few
v_gene: TRBV18

CDR3nt: TGTGCCAGCGGAGTAGGTGTCGTCTCTGGAAACACCATATATTTT
CDR3aa: CASGVGVVSGNTIYF
j_gene: TRBJ1-3
d_gene: .
abundance: many
v_gene: TRBV28

CDR3nt: TGTGCCAGCGGAAATACAGGGAATTCACCCCTCCACTTT
CDR3aa: CASGNTGNSPLHF
j_gene: TRBJ1-6
d_gene: .
abundance: few
v_gene: TRBV25-1

CDR3nt: TGTGCCAGTATCCCGAGCGGGCGCCCCGTCGGAGAGACCCAGTACTTC
CDR3aa: CASIPSGRPVGETQYF
j_gene: TRBJ2-5
d_gene: .
abundance: .
v_gene: TRBV19

CDR3nt: TGTGCCAGCAGGCTAGGGCGCTCTGGGGCCAACGTCCTGACTTTC
CDR3aa: CASRLGRSGANVLTF
j_gene: TRBJ2-6
d_gene: .
abundance: few
v_gene: TRBV7-9

CDR3nt: TGTGCCAGCAGCGTAGAGAACGGGGAGGGCAATCAGCCCCAGCATTTT
CDR3aa: CASSVENGEGNQPQHF
j_gene: TRBJ1-5
d_gene: .
abundance: many
v_gene: TRBV9

CDR3nt: TGTGCCAGCAGCATTCTAGCGGGGGGGCGAAATGAGCAGTTCTTC
CDR3aa: CASSILAGGRNEQFF
j_gene: TRBJ2-1
d_gene: TRBD2
abundance: .
v_gene: TRBV11-1

CDR3nt: TGTGCCAGCAGTCCGACGGACAGGGCAGGGACCGGGGAGCTGTTTTTT
CDR3aa: CASSPTDRAGTGELFF
j_gene: TRBJ2-2
d_gene: TRBD1
abundance: few
v_gene: TRBV28

CDR3nt: TGTGCCAGCAGTTTTCAGGGGAACTCACCCTTCTATGGCTACACCTTC
CDR3aa: CASSFQGNSPFYGYTF
j_gene: TRBJ1-2
d_gene: .
abundance: .
v_gene: TRBV12-3/TRBV12-4

CDR3nt: TGTGCCAGCAGCAGACTAGCGGGGGCGCTGACAGATACGCAGTATTTT
CDR3aa: CASSRLAGALTDTQYF
j_gene: TRBJ2-3
d_gene: TRBD2
abundance: .
v_gene: TRBV27

CDR3nt: TGTGCCATCAGGGGGACTAGTATAGATACGCAGTATTTT
CDR3aa: CAIRGTSIDTQYF
j_gene: TRBJ2-3
d_gene: TRBD2
abundance: few
v_gene: TRBV10-3